The T cell receptor (beta chain) described here comes from a study of T cells in Graves' hyperthyroidism and ophthalmopathy (dated by TCRdb to between 2018 and 2020). At the level of the whole study: Peripheral blood samples were taken at the time of initial diagnosis, prior to any treatment. TCR V-J signatures able to tell the groups apart were searched for in a discovery cohort of approximately 95 patients, of whom around 42 had Graves' ophthalmopathy and roughly 58 had stable Graves' hyperthyroidism. Prospective prediction of ophthalmopathy was tested in an independent validation cohort consisting of fewer than 20 hyperthyroidism patients and some 15 patients who later progressed to ophthalmopathy. The 100 or so discovery patients were divided at random into training and test sets in a 7:3 ratio. In addition, the study compared T-cell repertoires in thyroid tissue and in blood from about 6 Graves' hyperthyroidism patients. Once sampling was done, hyperthyroidism patients were given methimazole at a starting dose of 30 mg daily, whereas ophthalmopathy patients were given high-dose intravenous methylprednisolone. The paper reports TCR Vbeta CDR3 sequencing of approximately 130 peripheral blood samples: approximately 43 ophthalmopathy, over 70 hyperthyroidism and roughly 17 progressor patients. Summary of the overall study and its limitations: Most expanded thyroid clonotypes (frequency above 0.001) were also detected in blood, suggesting blood repertoires may reflect thyroid immune responses. No statistical method was used to set the sample size in advance, and investigators knew the group allocation. In validation, progression to ophthalmopathy was predicted by the model with around 70% sensitivity and roughly 72% specificity, a median of roughly 6 months before onset. A model built on a 13 V-J signature distinguished ophthalmopathy from stable hyperthyroidism, reaching around 87% sensitivity and 81.08% specificity in cross-validation and 80%/75% in testing.

About this clonotype itself: The antigen it binds to is not known. A junction boundary mismatches the germline segment, possibly from a read error.

The germline V gene provides CDR1 MNHEY and CDR2 SVGEGT. There are 12 amino acids in the CDR3, from cysteine to phenylalanine inclusive. Just CDR3 DNA is preserved here, 36 bases in frame from base 1. The TCR beta CDR3 regions were amplified from the RNA transcripts. The first round of RT-PCR for the TCR CDR3 was performed with the HTBI primer set and the Qiagen OneStep RT-PCR kit. Libraries were constructed in a second round of multiplex PCR, after which size selection and purification were carried out. Libraries were sequenced paired-end with 100 bp reads on an Illumina HiSeq2000. The paper's processing steps were these. Raw data were processed with SOAPnuke, discarding reads with adapters, uncalled bases, mean Phred below 15, or no exact constant-primer or identifier match. COPE v1.2.5 was used to merge the high-quality paired reads, and each unique nucleotide sequence was defined as a clonotype. MiTCR v1.1 was used to align clonotypes to the IMGT TRBV, TRBD and TRBJ reference segments. Only V-J combinations with frequency above 0.0001, covering about 99% of repertoires, were analysed. A TCS score was defined as the ratio between F50 (clonal expansion) and ExV (chaos), using BLOSUM62-based TCRdist between CDR3 peptides within each V-J. Welch's t-statistics and random forest reduced around 520 V-J features to about 13, which were used in a naive Bayes classifier (R e1071). In-frame beta chains were kept once TCRdb had trimmed the public reads at Q25 with fastp and called clones with MiXCR. Rows matching on CDR3 protein sequence are summarized as one entry with the most common DNA and genes. Here the V and J calls rest on TCRdb's processing, not on the authors' analysis. This sample holds about 720,000 distinct CDR3 sequences; about 16% were observed only once. The top ten clonotypes cover around 8% of the sample.

Stable Graves' hyperthyroidism was defined as the absence of progression to ophthalmopathy over 18 months of follow-up. Hyperthyroidism patients were newly diagnosed, with disease duration under 2 months, and aged 18 to 65 years. Any patient with an uncontrolled infection, another autoimmune disease, pregnancy or lactation was excluded. Diagnoses relied on clinical symptoms, serum thyroxine and TRAb, thyroid ultrasound and orbital computed tomography. PBMCs were isolated from more than 9 ml of fresh peripheral blood by Ficoll-Paque density gradient centrifugation. Total RNA was extracted with Trizol reagent, and quality was checked on an Agilent 2100 Bioanalyzer.

The sequenced sample consisted of blood. The receptor chain draws on TRBV6-2 or TRBV6-3 and TRBJ2-7; possibly the D gene is TRBD2, per 5 matching bases. The clonotype originates from a man younger than 30 with Graves' hyperthyroidism. The CDR3 here reads CASAGVSYDQYF. The DNA sequence follows: TGTGCCAGCGCCGGGGTATCCTACGACCAGTACTTC.